Each of the 21 T cell receptor beta chains below was sequenced from the same sample in a study of technical replicates of blood from several donors. Measured with immunoSEQ multiplex PCR; TCRdb has only the in-frame clones, and not every one. The table lists under 70,000 clones, around 94% of them singletons. The source material was T cells isolated from PBMCs. These receptor sequences come from a human donor in good health.

The chain joins TRBV10-3 to TRBJ2-2; D perhaps matches TRBD2 (5 bases). With 4 bases removed from V and 7 bases from J, the gap between germline ends came to 10 bases. The CDR3 is made up of 13 amino acids. The germline gives CDR1 ENHRY, CDR2 SYGVKD. The CDR3 DNA follows: TGTGCCATCAGTGGCGAGGGCGGCGGGGAGCTGTTTTTT. This gives the protein CAISGEGGGELFF.

As DNA, the CDR3 is TGTGCCAGCAGGGGACAGTTCGTTAACACTGAAGCTTTCTTT. Its protein product is CASRGQFVNTEAFF. The chain is built from TRBV5-4 and TRBJ1-1; 7 nucleotides line up with TRBD1. CDR1 and CDR2 (germline): SGHNT, YYREEE (reference sequence). The V segment lost 5 bases and the J segment 2 bases; nucleotides outside the gene matches: 6. The CDR3 sequence is 14 residues long.

This clone came up once. The chain employs TRBV6-1 and TRBJ1-3, with D maybe TRBD1 (6 bases). The germline CDR1 and CDR2 sequences are MNHNS and SASEGT. V shed 7 bases and J shed 0 bases, with 10 bases lying between them. CDR3 length equals 14 residues. The CDR3 region has the DNA TGTGCCAGCATAGGACAGACCTCTGGAAACACCATATATTTT. Translation: CASIGQTSGNTIYF.

The chain combines TRBV19 with TRBJ1-5; D is perhaps TRBD1 (6 bases). The CDR3 runs 16 residues. V shed 3 bases and J shed 7 bases, with 19 bases lying between them. Germline V gene data show CDR1 as LNHDA and CDR2 as SQIVND (reference sequence). Here the CDR3 reads CASSMVDVVQGQPQHF. The CDR3 region has the DNA TGTGCCAGTAGTATGGTTGATGTCGTTCAGGGGCAGCCCCAGCATTTT.

Only a few counts were recorded for this clone. This chain connects TRBV30 to TRBJ1-1, with TRBD1 identical over 7 bases. The V segment lost 0 bases and the J segment 8 bases; nucleotides outside the gene matches: 3. The germline V gene encodes CDR1 GTSNPN and CDR2 SVGIG (reference sequence). This CDR3 region has 12 residues. CDR3 region: CAWSVEGAEAFF. The DNA for the CDR3 is TGTGCCTGGAGTGTGGAGGGGGCGGAAGCTTTCTTT.

The genes are TRBV7-2 and TRBJ2-7, with TRBD2 matching 7 bases. Trimming removed 3 bases from V and 4 bases from J; junction bases left unmatched: 6. Germline values: CDR1 SGHTA, CDR2 FQGNSA. The CDR3 contains 14 residues. The CDR3 DNA reads as TGTGCCAGCAGCTTTTGGGGGAGGGCATACGAGCAGTACTTC. Encoded protein: CASSFWGRAYEQYF.

V is TRBV5-5 and J is TRBJ1-5; 10 nucleotides agree with TRBD1. CDR3 length equals 15 residues. Per the germline V gene, CDR1 is SGHKS and CDR2 is YYEKEE (reference sequence). V dropped 5 bases and J dropped 2; count of bases not matched to a gene: 4. CDR3 in DNA: TGTGCCAGCAGTTCCGGACAGGGGGGCAATCAGCCCCAGCATTTT. Translated, it gives CASSSGQGGNQPQHF.

The V call is TRBV28, the J call TRBJ2-7; possibly TRBD1 for D (6 bases). V dropped 5 bases and J dropped 2 bases, with 22 bases sitting between them. Per germline, CDR1 MDHEN and CDR2 SYDVKM. There are 17 residues in the CDR3. The CDR3 reads CASSLPWTDFPPYEQYF. DNA for the CDR3: TGTGCCAGCAGTCTCCCCTGGACAGACTTTCCCCCCTACGAGCAGTACTTC.

The genes are TRBV2 and TRBJ2-6, with D hard to call. CDR3 length: 15 amino acids. From germline, CDR1 is SNHLY and CDR2 FYNNEI. V was clipped by 6 bases and J by 2 bases, with 11 bases between them. DNA of the CDR3: TGTGCCAGCAGCGGTTCAATGGCTGGGGCCAACGTCCTGACTTTC. Encoded protein: CASSGSMAGANVLTF.

The sample holds one count of this clone. The V and J genes are TRBV7-8 and TRBJ1-2, with a weak D call TRBD1 (6 bases). CDR3 length equals 14 residues. Trimming stripped 6 bases from V and 4 bases from J, with 15 bases between. The V gene's germline CDR1 is SGHVS and CDR2 FQNEAQ. The CDR3 DNA reads TGTGCCAGCAGTCTACCGGGACACCTCTATGGCTACACCTTC. It translates to CASSLPGHLYGYTF.

The genes are TRBV4-1 and TRBJ2-1, with 13 bases lining up with TRBD2. This CDR3 region has 17 residues. The V segment lost 0 bases and the J segment 7 bases; nucleotides outside the gene matches: 6. Germline CDR1 reads MGHRA; CDR2 reads YSYEKL. The CDR3 bases are TGCGCCAGCAGCCAAGAGGGGCCGGGACTAGCGGGGAATGAGCAGTTCTTC. It yields the protein CASSQEGPGLAGNEQFF.

CDR3: CASSLEEAGTDSNQPQHF. CDR3 nucleotide sequence: TGTGCCAGCAGCTTGGAAGAGGCAGGGACAGATAGCAATCAGCCCCAGCATTTT. J is TRBJ1-5 and V is TRBV5-5; TRBD1 matches at 7 bases. V lost 0 bases to trimming and J lost 0 bases; unmatched junction nucleotides: 9. CDR3 length: 18 residues. Germline V gives CDR1 SGHKS, CDR2 YYEKEE (reference sequence).

The CDR3 sequence: CASSFSGLNEQFF. DNA for the CDR3: TGTGCCAGCAGTTTCAGTGGACTTAATGAGCAGTTCTTC. This chain uses TRBV27 with TRBJ2-1; D is perhaps TRBD2 (5 bases). V was clipped by 3 bases and J by 7 bases, with 10 bases between them. This CDR3 is built from 13 residues. The V gene's germline CDR1 is MNHEY and CDR2 SMNVEV (reference sequence).

This clone has just one count. The V call is TRBV5-4, the J call TRBJ2-5; TRBD2 matches at 12 bases. CDR1 is SGHNT and CDR2 is YYREEE in the germline V gene (reference sequence). There are 14 residues in the CDR3. Trimming cost V 3 bases and J 4 bases; bases outside gene matches: 1. The CDR3 loop reads CASSSGLAGETQYF. CDR3 bases: TGTGCCAGCAGCTCGGGACTAGCGGGAGAGACCCAGTACTTC.

V and J are TRBV6-1 and TRBJ2-1, with D possibly being TRBD2 (6 bases). The ends were cut back, 9 bases at V and 9 bases at J, with 15 bases in the middle. Germline V gives CDR1 MNHNS, CDR2 SASEGT. The CDR3 spans 12 residues. The CDR3 DNA reads TGTGCCAGTGGGCCGGGGGAAAGTGAGCAGTTCTTC. The encoded protein is CASGPGESEQFF.

CDR3 coding DNA: TGTGCCAGCAGAAGGTGGGCAGGGATAGAGGGGGATGAAGCTTTCTTT. This sequence encodes CASRRWAGIEGDEAFF. The V call is TRBV27, the J call TRBJ1-1, with TRBD1 as a possible D gene (6 bases). Trimming took off 6 bases at V and 7 bases at J, with 24 bases between the two ends. This CDR3 is built from 16 residues. Germline CDR1 and CDR2: MNHEY and SMNVEV (reference sequence).

V and J are TRBV10-2 and TRBJ1-4, with D tentatively TRBD1 (5 bases). Germline lookup yields CDR1 WSHSY and CDR2 SAAADI. The V end lost 3 bases, the J end lost 0 bases, and 5 bases lay between the germline ends. This CDR3 comprises 14 residues. CDR3 loop: CASSEGATNEKLFF. The CDR3 DNA is TGCGCCAGCAGTGAAGGGGCAACTAATGAAAAACTGTTTTTT.

This clone was detected only once. The V and J genes are TRBV5-1 and TRBJ1-5; D is unclear. Germline V gene data show CDR1 as SGHRS and CDR2 as YFSETQ. CDR3 length: 11 amino acids. V lost 2 bases, J lost 9 bases, and 6 bases lay in between. This chain's CDR3 is CASSFPRPQHF. The CDR3 coding sequence is TGCGCCAGCAGCTTCCCGAGGCCCCAGCATTTT.

This chain joins TRBV30 and TRBJ1-4; D ambiguous. Deletions cut 4 bases from V and 1 base from J, with 7 bases between. The germline V gene has CDR1 GTSNPN and CDR2 SVGIG (reference sequence). The CDR3 has 13 residues. The CDR3 region has the DNA TGTGCCTGGAAGCGGGGAACTAATGAAAAACTGTTTTTT. Residues: CAWKRGTNEKLFF. Based on the CDR3 plus reference TRBV30 and TRBJ1-4, the full variable domain is SQTIHQWPATLVQPVGSPLSLECTVEGTSNPNLYWYRQAAGRGLQLLFYSVGIGQISSEVPQNLSASRPQDRQFILSSKKLLLSDSGFYLCAWKRGTNEKLFFGSGTQLSVL.

V usage is TRBV7-8 and J usage is TRBJ2-7; no clear D. The CDR3 sequence is 13 residues long. The ends were cut back, 3 bases at V and 2 bases at J, with 8 bases in the middle. Germline V gene lookup returns CDR1 SGHVS and CDR2 FQNEAQ. Written as DNA, the CDR3 is TGTGCCAGCAGCTTGAGACTTGCCTACGAGCAGTACTTC. Translating it yields CASSLRLAYEQYF. The full variable domain, rest sourced from reference TRBV7-8 and TRBJ2-7, is GAGVSQSPRYKVAKRGQDVALRCDPISGHVSLFWYQQALGQGPEFLTYFQNEAQLDKSGLPSDRFFAERPEGSVSTLKIQRTQQEDSAVYLCASSLRLAYEQYFGPGTRLTVT.

This clone was recorded only once. J is TRBJ1-4 and V is TRBV9, with 8 bases lining up with TRBD1. V lost 4 bases, J lost 0 bases, and 8 bases stayed unmatched. The CDR3 contains 17 residues. Looked up from germline, CDR1 is SGDLS and CDR2 is YYNGEE. CDR3 loop: CASSSTGGLATNEKLFF. For the CDR3, the DNA is TGTGCCAGCAGCTCAACAGGGGGACTTGCAACTAATGAAAAACTGTTTTTT.